A selection of T cell receptor beta chains follows, all from one sample in a study of cytomegalovirus exposure and HLA in healthy donors. Produced via immunoSEQ multiplex PCR; TCRdb's table is partial and in-frame only. The table lists about 120,000 clones, 81% of them singletons. Sequencing was performed on PBMCs. These receptors all stem from a man aged 40-55 years in good health and CMV-seronegative. Both conserved end residues are part of each CDR3. D genes are given only for firm matches. Expanded clones are given a class, and other clones once, few, many or no size at all.

size: -
V: TRBV5-4
J: TRBJ2-2
length: 17
D: TRBD1
CDR3: CASSLGGTGGLYGELFF
DNA: TGTGCCAGCAGCTTGGGCGGGACAGGGGGCCTATACGGGGAGCTGTTTTTT

size: -
V: TRBV2
J: TRBJ2-1
length: 15
D: TRBD2
CDR3: CASTAGVISNNEQFF
DNA: TGTGCCAGCACGGCGGGGGTCATTAGTAACAATGAGCAGTTCTTC

size: -
V: TRBV19
J: TRBJ2-1
length: 13
D: TRBD1
CDR3: CASSMDWTGEQFF
DNA: TGTGCCAGTAGTATGGATTGGACAGGCGAGCAGTTCTTC

size: -
V: TRBV29-1
J: TRBJ1-2
length: 10
D: TRBD1
CDR3: CSVADRGRTF
DNA: TGCAGCGTTGCCGACAGGGGCAGGACCTTC

size: -
V: TRBV7-6
J: TRBJ2-2
length: 15
D: TRBD1
CDR3: CASSRTGSNTGELFF
DNA: TGTGCCAGCAGCCGGACAGGGTCGAACACCGGGGAGCTGTTTTTT

size: -
V: TRBV5-1
J: TRBJ2-3
length: 16
D: TRBD1
CDR3: CASSLAGTGGSDTQYF
DNA: TGCGCCAGCAGCCTAGCCGGGACAGGGGGCTCAGATACGCAGTATTTT

size: -
V: TRBV10-3
J: TRBJ1-2
length: 11
D: -
CDR3: CAMREGGGYTF
DNA: TGTGCCATGAGGGAGGGCGGTGGCTACACCTTC

size: -
V: TRBV5-4
J: TRBJ2-4
length: 14
D: -
CDR3: CASSSQGVENSQYF
DNA: TGTGCCAGCAGCTCACAGGGAGTGGAAAACAGTCAGTACTTC

size: -
V: TRBV30
J: TRBJ1-4
length: 16
D: -
CDR3: CAWSPPGRGRGEKLFF
DNA: TGTGCCTGGAGTCCCCCCGGCCGGGGGAGAGGTGAAAAACTGTTTTTT

size: -
V: TRBV4-3
J: TRBJ2-4
length: 16
D: -
CDR3: CASSQERAGSKNIQYF
DNA: TGCGCCAGCAGCCAAGAAAGGGCGGGTAGCAAAAACATTCAGTACTTC

size: -
V: TRBV5-1
J: TRBJ2-2
length: 15
D: TRBD1
CDR3: CASSSGQGVTGELFF
DNA: TGCGCCAGCAGCTCCGGACAGGGGGTCACCGGGGAGCTGTTTTTT

size: -
V: TRBV4-3
J: TRBJ2-7
length: 17
D: -
CDR3: CASSQENGPPGAYEQYF
DNA: TGCGCCAGCAGCCAAGAGAATGGGCCGCCCGGGGCCTACGAGCAGTACTTC

size: once
V: TRBV4-1
J: TRBJ1-2
length: 17
D: TRBD1
CDR3: CASSQDRTGGASYGYTF
DNA: TGCGCCAGCAGCCAAGATCGGACAGGGGGCGCCTCCTATGGCTACACCTTC

size: -
V: TRBV5-6
J: TRBJ1-3
length: 15
D: TRBD1
CDR3: CASSSTGQGANTIYF
DNA: TGTGCCAGCAGCTCCACGGGACAGGGGGCAAACACCATATATTTT

size: -
V: TRBV28
J: TRBJ2-7
length: 13
D: -
CDR3: CASRISGSYEQYF
DNA: TGTGCCAGCAGGATTAGCGGATCCTACGAGCAGTACTTC

size: -
V: TRBV7-9
J: TRBJ2-1
length: 14
D: -
CDR3: CASSLVNSYNEQFF
DNA: TGTGCCAGCAGCTTAGTAAACAGCTACAATGAGCAGTTCTTC

size: -
V: TRBV5-1
J: TRBJ2-5
length: 13
D: -
CDR3: CASSNGQWETQYF
DNA: TGCGCCAGCAGCAATGGACAATGGGAGACCCAGTACTTC

size: -
V: TRBV18
J: TRBJ2-3
length: 12
D: -
CDR3: CASSPPGGLPYF
DNA: TGTGCCAGCTCACCTCCGGGCGGACTACCGTATTTT

size: -
V: TRBV7-3
J: TRBJ1-1
length: 13
D: -
CDR3: CASSFWANTEAFF
DNA: TGTGCCAGCAGCTTCTGGGCGAACACTGAAGCTTTCTTT

size: -
V: TRBV2
J: TRBJ2-1
length: 15
D: TRBD1
CDR3: CASIREGQGGYEQFF
DNA: TGTGCCAGCATCCGAGAGGGACAGGGGGGGTATGAGCAGTTCTTC

size: -
V: TRBV6-6
J: TRBJ1-5
length: 16
D: -
CDR3: CASNPRGGGSNQPQHF
DNA: TGTGCCAGCAACCCAAGGGGGGGTGGGAGCAATCAGCCCCAGCATTTT

size: few
V: TRBV6-5
J: TRBJ1-2
length: 11
D: -
CDR3: CASTTGYGYTF
DNA: TGTGCCAGCACGACGGGCTATGGCTACACCTTC

size: -
V: TRBV5-1
J: TRBJ1-4
length: 16
D: TRBD1
CDR3: CASSANRQGGNEKLFF
DNA: TGCGCCAGCAGCGCGAACCGACAGGGTGGAAATGAAAAACTGTTTTTT

size: -
V: TRBV11-2
J: TRBJ2-1
length: 14
D: -
CDR3: CASSLGRGANEQFF
DNA: TGTGCCAGCAGCTTAGGCAGGGGGGCCAATGAGCAGTTCTTC